This is a list of T cell receptor beta chains from one sample in a study of T cell responses to AZD1222 COVID-19 vaccine. TCRdb's copy holds only in-frame clones and misses some; the assay was immunoSEQ multiplex PCR. The sample has under 150,000 clones, less than 95% seen once. This sample comprised peripheral blood, obtained on day 0 of AZD1222 vaccination. The receptor source for this set is an adult in good health. CDR3s include the opening cysteine and the closing phenylalanine or tryptophan. The D gene is left open where the match is weak. Clone size is not always given. Where it is, it says once, few, many or a class for expanded clones.

>.|TRBJ2-1|TRBV11-3|.
CASSSQTGPYNEQFF
TGTGCCAGCAGCTCTCAGACCGGGCCCTACAATGAGCAGTTCTTC
>.|TRBJ1-5|TRBV15|.
CATSRAGYNQPQHF
TGTGCCACCAGCAGAGCAGGCTACAATCAGCCCCAGCATTTT
>TRBD2|TRBJ2-1|TRBV6-5|.
CASSKLADSYNEQFF
TGTGCCAGCAGTAAACTAGCGGACTCCTACAATGAGCAGTTCTTC
>TRBD2|TRBJ2-1|TRBV6-4|few
CASSSTSGGGNEQFF
TGTGCCAGCAGTTCGACTAGCGGGGGAGGGAATGAGCAGTTCTTC
>TRBD1|TRBJ2-7|TRBV7-2|.
CASSLRQGDYEQYF
TGTGCCAGCAGCTTACGGCAGGGGGACTACGAGCAGTACTTC
>TRBD2|TRBJ2-7|TRBV7-2|many
CASSLSGRTYEQYF
TGTGCCAGCAGTCTGAGCGGGAGGACTTACGAGCAGTACTTC
>.|TRBJ2-3|TRBV11-3|.
CASSPSASRTDTQYF
TGTGCCAGCAGCCCAAGCGCCTCCCGCACAGATACGCAGTATTTT
>.|TRBJ1-4|TRBV30|.
CAWRRATATNEKLFF
TGTGCCTGGAGGAGGGCAACTGCAACTAATGAAAAACTGTTTTTT
>.|TRBJ2-3|TRBV7-3|.
CASSLTSGRTDTQYF
TGTGCCAGCAGCTTAACTAGCGGCCGCACAGATACGCAGTATTTT
>.|TRBJ1-1|TRBV7-9|.
CASSSHGGVTTEAFF
TGTGCCAGCAGCTCCCACGGGGGAGTGACCACTGAAGCTTTCTTT
>.|TRBJ2-3|TRBV6-2/TRBV6-3|.
CASSYYPNTDTQYF
TGTGCCAGCAGTTACTATCCGAACACAGATACGCAGTATTTT
>.|TRBJ2-2|TRBV9|.
CASSPQEGTDTGELFF
TGTGCCAGCAGCCCGCAGGAGGGGACGGACACCGGGGAGCTGTTTTTT
>.|TRBJ2-1|TRBV12-3/TRBV12-4|.
CASSLRQDLQQFF
TGTGCCAGCAGCCTTAGACAGGACCTGCAGCAGTTCTTC
>.|TRBJ1-5|TRBV30|.
CAWSPPGQPQHF
TGTGCCTGGAGTCCCCCAGGCCAGCCCCAGCATTTT
>TRBD1|TRBJ1-1|TRBV4-1|.
CASSQGWADRGRSEAFF
TGCGCCAGCAGCCAAGGTTGGGCCGACAGGGGAAGGTCTGAAGCTTTCTTT
>.|TRBJ1-2|TRBV6-5|.
CASRPPLQGTSGYTF
TGTGCCAGCAGACCCCCTCTTCAGGGAACCTCGGGCTACACCTTC
>TRBD2|TRBJ2-3|TRBV23-1|.
CASTQGRGVDTQYF
TGCGCCAGCACCCAAGGGAGGGGAGTAGATACGCAGTATTTT
>.|TRBJ2-1|TRBV21-1|.
CAREEGGGNEQFF
TGTGCCAGAGAGGAGGGAGGAGGGAATGAGCAGTTCTTC
>TRBD2|TRBJ2-3|TRBV28|.
CASSRTGTSGPTDTQYF
TGTGCCAGCAGTAGAACAGGGACTAGCGGACCCACAGATACGCAGTATTTT
>TRBD1|TRBJ1-5|TRBV28|.
CASSLTGFQPQHF
TGTGCCAGCAGTTTGACAGGGTTTCAGCCCCAGCATTTT
>TRBD2|TRBJ2-3|TRBV24-1|.
CATSDLAGGPTDTQYF
TGTGCCACCAGTGACTTAGCGGGAGGTCCCACAGATACGCAGTATTTT
>TRBD2|TRBJ2-7|TRBV25-1|.
CASSEYLAGATYEQYF
TGTGCCAGCAGTGAATACCTAGCGGGGGCCACCTACGAGCAGTACTTC
>.|TRBJ2-1|TRBV7-8|.
CASTGDSLYNEQFF
TGTGCCAGCACCGGGGACTCCCTTTACAATGAGCAGTTCTTC
>.|TRBJ2-3|TRBV11-3|.
CASSFGLIGVISTDTQYF
TGTGCCAGCAGCTTTGGACTAATAGGGGTGATCTCCACAGATACGCAGTATTTT
>.|TRBJ2-5|TRBV11-2|.
CASSLSETETQYF
TGTGCCAGCAGTTTAAGTGAAACAGAGACCCAGTACTTC
>.|TRBJ1-1|TRBV7-6|once
CASSLAAMKNTEAFF
TGTGCCAGCAGCTTAGCTGCTATGAAGAACACTGAAGCTTTCTTT
>TRBD1|TRBJ1-5|TRBV19|.
CASGDRGQQPQHF
TGTGCCAGTGGAGACAGGGGTCAGCAGCCCCAGCATTTT
>TRBD1|TRBJ2-5|TRBV10-3|.
CAISQGPGTGGGGGPQETQYF
TGTGCCATCAGTCAGGGTCCCGGGACAGGGGGCGGCGGCGGGCCCCAAGAGACCCAGTACTTC
>.|TRBJ1-4|TRBV15|.
CATSLDSTTNEKLFF
TGTGCCACCAGCTTAGACTCCACAACTAATGAAAAACTGTTTTTT
>.|TRBJ2-5|TRBV19|.
CASSSRQGAGETQYF
TGTGCCAGTAGCTCCCGACAGGGAGCGGGAGAGACCCAGTACTTC
>.|TRBJ1-6|TRBV24-1|once
CATSDGTFPSSPLHF
TGTGCCACCAGTGATGGGACCTTCCCCTCATCACCCCTCCACTTT
>.|TRBJ1-5|TRBV2|.
CASSDRDNQPQHF
TGTGCCAGCAGTGACAGGGATAATCAGCCCCAGCATTTT
>.|TRBJ1-1|TRBV30|.
CARASYQGTEAFF
TGTGCCCGGGCCAGCTACCAGGGCACTGAAGCTTTCTTT
>.|TRBJ1-1|TRBV7-8|.
CASSLAGGGSSTEAFF
TGTGCCAGCAGCTTAGCTGGGGGGGGGAGCAGCACTGAAGCTTTCTTT
>.|TRBJ2-5|TRBV5-6|.
CASSPVAAIETQYF
TGTGCCAGCAGTCCGGTTGCAGCGATAGAGACCCAGTACTTC
>TRBD1|TRBJ2-7|TRBV28|.
CASSTYTGQLYEQYF
TGTGCCAGCAGTACATATACGGGACAGTTATACGAGCAGTACTTC
>.|TRBJ2-3|TRBV9|once
CASSVVARTDTQYF
TGTGCCAGCAGCGTAGTAGCCCGCACAGATACGCAGTATTTT
>.|TRBJ1-1|TRBV19|.
CASSKGGYTEAFF
TGTGCCAGTAGTAAAGGGGGGTACACTGAAGCTTTCTTT
>.|TRBJ1-4|TRBV19|.
CASSMARLNEKLFF
TGTGCCAGTAGTATGGCCAGACTCAATGAAAAACTGTTTTTT
>.|TRBJ1-2|TRBV13|.
CASQARDGYGYTF
TGTGCCAGCCAAGCAAGGGATGGCTATGGCTACACCTTC
>TRBD2|TRBJ2-7|TRBV11-3|once
CASSSLTSGAYEQYF
TGTGCCAGCAGCTCCCTGACTAGCGGGGCCTACGAGCAGTACTTC
>.|TRBJ2-7|TRBV7-2|once
CASSRTNSKLGSYEQYF
TGTGCCAGCAGCCGTACAAACTCCAAACTAGGGTCCTACGAGCAGTACTTC
>TRBD2|TRBJ2-3|TRBV28|once
CASQQTSGSTDTQYF
TGTGCCAGCCAGCAGACTAGCGGTAGCACAGATACGCAGTATTTT
>.|TRBJ2-4|TRBV6-2/TRBV6-3|.
CASTPIREIAKNIQYF
TGTGCCAGCACCCCAATCAGGGAGATAGCCAAAAACATTCAGTACTTC
>.|TRBJ1-1|TRBV15|.
CATSRGTEGTEAFF
TGTGCCACCAGCAGAGGGACGGAGGGCACTGAAGCTTTCTTT
>.|TRBJ2-5|TRBV5-4|.
CASELRPKETQYF
TGTGCCTCCGAGTTACGGCCTAAAGAGACCCAGTACTTC
>.|TRBJ2-1|TRBV11-3|.
CASSLDSTYNEQFF
TGTGCCAGCAGCTTAGACAGTACCTACAATGAGCAGTTCTTC
>TRBD1|TRBJ2-5|TRBV15|.
CATSRDRGRQETQYF
TGTGCCACCAGCAGAGACAGGGGGCGTCAAGAGACCCAGTACTTC
>TRBD1|TRBJ1-4|TRBV11-2|.
CASSPLGQREKLFF
TGTGCCAGCAGCCCCTTGGGACAGAGAGAAAAACTGTTTTTT